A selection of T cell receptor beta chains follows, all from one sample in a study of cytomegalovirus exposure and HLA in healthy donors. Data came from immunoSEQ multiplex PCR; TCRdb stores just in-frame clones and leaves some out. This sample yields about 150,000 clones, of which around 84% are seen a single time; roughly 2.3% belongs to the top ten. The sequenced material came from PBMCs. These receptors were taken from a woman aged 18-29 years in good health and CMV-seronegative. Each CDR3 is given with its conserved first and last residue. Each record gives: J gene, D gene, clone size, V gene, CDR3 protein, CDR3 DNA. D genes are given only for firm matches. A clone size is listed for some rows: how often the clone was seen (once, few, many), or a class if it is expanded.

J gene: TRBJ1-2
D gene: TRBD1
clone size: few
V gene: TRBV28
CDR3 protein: CASSSGQGGYGYTF
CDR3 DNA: TGTGCCAGCAGTTCGGGACAGGGGGGCTATGGCTACACCTTC

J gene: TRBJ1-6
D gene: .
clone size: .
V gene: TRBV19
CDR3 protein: CASGVTYNSPLHF
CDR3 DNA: TGTGCCAGTGGAGTTACCTATAATTCACCCCTCCACTTT

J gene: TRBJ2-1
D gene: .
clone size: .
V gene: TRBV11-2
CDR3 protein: CASSLGGLGQFF
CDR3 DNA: TGTGCCAGCAGCTTAGGAGGGTTGGGGCAGTTCTTC

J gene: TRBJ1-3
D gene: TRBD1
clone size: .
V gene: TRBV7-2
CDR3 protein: CASSSPTGLTGNTIYF
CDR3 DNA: TGTGCCAGCAGCTCTCCGACAGGGTTGACCGGAAACACCATATATTTT

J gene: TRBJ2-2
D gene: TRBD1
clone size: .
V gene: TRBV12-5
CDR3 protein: CASGLATGQGDGELFF
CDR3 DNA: TGTGCTAGTGGTTTGGCAACGGGACAGGGAGACGGGGAGCTGTTTTTT

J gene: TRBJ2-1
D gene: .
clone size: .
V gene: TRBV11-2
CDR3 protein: CASSTLSGASNEQFF
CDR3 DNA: TGTGCCAGCAGCACCCTGAGTGGAGCCTCCAATGAGCAGTTCTTC

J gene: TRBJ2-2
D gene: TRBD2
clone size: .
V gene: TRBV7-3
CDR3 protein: CASSLFGLALNTGELFF
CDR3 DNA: TGTGCCAGCAGCTTATTCGGACTAGCCTTGAACACCGGGGAGCTGTTTTTT

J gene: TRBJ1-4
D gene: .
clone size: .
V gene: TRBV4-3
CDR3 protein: CASSQGGGMGEKLFF
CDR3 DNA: TGCGCCAGCAGCCAAGGGGGAGGGATGGGTGAAAAACTGTTTTTT

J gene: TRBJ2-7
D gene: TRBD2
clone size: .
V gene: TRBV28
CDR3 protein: CASTGTSGGAYEQYF
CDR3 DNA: TGTGCCAGCACCGGGACTAGCGGGGGGGCCTACGAGCAGTACTTC

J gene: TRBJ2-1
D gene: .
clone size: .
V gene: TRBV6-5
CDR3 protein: CASSSPRDKGNEQFF
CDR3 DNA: TGTGCCAGCAGTTCCCCCAGGGATAAGGGTAATGAGCAGTTCTTC

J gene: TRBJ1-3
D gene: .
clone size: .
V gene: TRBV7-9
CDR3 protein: CASAYLSSGNTIYF
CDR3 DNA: TGTGCCAGCGCCTACCTATCCTCTGGAAACACCATATATTTT

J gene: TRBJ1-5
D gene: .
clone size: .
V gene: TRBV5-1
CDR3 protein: CASSLEQDEGNQPQHF
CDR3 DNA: TGCGCCAGCAGCTTGGAACAGGATGAAGGCAATCAGCCCCAGCATTTT

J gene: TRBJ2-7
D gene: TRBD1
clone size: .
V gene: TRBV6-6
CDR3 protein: CASSYPGQGRDEQYF
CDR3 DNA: TGTGCCAGCAGTTACCCGGGACAGGGTAGAGACGAGCAGTACTTC

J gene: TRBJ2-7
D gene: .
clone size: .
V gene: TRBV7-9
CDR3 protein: CASSHIRGKTYEQYF
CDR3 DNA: TGTGCCAGCAGCCACATAAGAGGGAAAACCTACGAGCAGTACTTC

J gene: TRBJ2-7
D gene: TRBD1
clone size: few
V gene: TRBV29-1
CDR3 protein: CSVAVQGAYEQYF
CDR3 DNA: TGCAGCGTTGCTGTTCAGGGGGCCTACGAGCAGTACTTC

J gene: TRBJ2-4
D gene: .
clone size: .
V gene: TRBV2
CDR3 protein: CASSSLALAKNIQYF
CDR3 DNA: TGTGCCAGCAGTTCCTTGGCCCTAGCCAAAAACATTCAGTACTTC

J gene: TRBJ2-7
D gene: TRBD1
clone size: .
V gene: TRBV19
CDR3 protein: CASGPWTGFFPYEQYF
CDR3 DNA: TGTGCCAGTGGGCCGTGGACAGGGTTTTTTCCCTACGAGCAGTACTTC

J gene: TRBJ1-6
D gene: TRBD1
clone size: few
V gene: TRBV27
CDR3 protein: CASGGQKNSPLHF
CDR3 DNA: TGTGCCAGCGGGGGACAGAAAAATTCACCCCTCCACTTT

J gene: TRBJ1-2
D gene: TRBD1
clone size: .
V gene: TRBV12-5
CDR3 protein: CASAPPTGGSNYGYTF
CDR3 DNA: TGTGCTAGTGCCCCTCCCACAGGGGGCAGTAATTATGGCTACACCTTC

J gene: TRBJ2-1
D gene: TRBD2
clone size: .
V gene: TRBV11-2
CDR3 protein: CASSLLAGGREQFF
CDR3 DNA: TGTGCCAGCAGCTTACTAGCGGGGGGGCGTGAGCAGTTCTTC

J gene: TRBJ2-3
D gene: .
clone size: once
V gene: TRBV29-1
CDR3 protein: CSVATAGLTDTQYF
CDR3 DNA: TGCAGCGTCGCCACTGCGGGATTAACAGATACGCAGTATTTT

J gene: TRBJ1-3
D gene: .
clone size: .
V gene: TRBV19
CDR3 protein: CASSARGGNTIYF
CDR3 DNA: TGTGCCAGTAGTGCGCGAGGCGGAAACACCATATATTTT

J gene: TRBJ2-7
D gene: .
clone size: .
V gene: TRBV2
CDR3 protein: CAVAYEQYF
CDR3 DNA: TGTGCCGTAGCCTACGAGCAGTACTTC

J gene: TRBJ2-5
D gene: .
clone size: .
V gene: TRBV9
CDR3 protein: CASSAGSSTFQETQYF
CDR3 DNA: TGTGCCAGCAGCGCTGGCTCATCCACCTTCCAAGAGACCCAGTACTTC

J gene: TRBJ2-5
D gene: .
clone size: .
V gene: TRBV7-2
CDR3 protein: CASSLMDTQETQYF
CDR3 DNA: TGTGCCAGCAGCTTAATGGACACCCAAGAGACCCAGTACTTC

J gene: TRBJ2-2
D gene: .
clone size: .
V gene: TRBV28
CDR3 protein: CASSFQGGVGELFF
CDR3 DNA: TGTGCCAGCAGTTTCCAGGGAGGAGTCGGGGAGCTGTTTTTT